This TCR beta chain stems from a study of cytomegalovirus exposure and HLA in healthy donors. Study-level findings and limits: It was shown in a later analysis that HLA-associated TCR beta chains were more clonally expanded than other, equally common chains.

Regarding this clone: Its specificity is not known.

PCR used 60 Vbeta primers and 13 Jbeta primers. TCRdb keeps only in-frame clones here, not all; method: immunoSEQ multiplex PCR. The table for this sample gives about 39,000 clones. The germline CDR1 and CDR2 sequences are MNHNY and SVGAGI (reference sequence). The trim removed 5 bases at V and 6 bases at J, leaving 9 bases unmatched. There are 15 residues in the CDR3. The rearrangement joins TRBV6-6 to TRBJ2-1, with TRBD2 identical over 8 bases. The source is a woman aged 30 to 39 in good health and CMV-seropositive. Sequenced sample: PBMCs. CDR3 sequence (DNA): TGTGCCAGCAGTGGCGCGGGGGGACCGATCAATGAGCAGTTCTTC. Translation gives CASSGAGGPINEQFF.